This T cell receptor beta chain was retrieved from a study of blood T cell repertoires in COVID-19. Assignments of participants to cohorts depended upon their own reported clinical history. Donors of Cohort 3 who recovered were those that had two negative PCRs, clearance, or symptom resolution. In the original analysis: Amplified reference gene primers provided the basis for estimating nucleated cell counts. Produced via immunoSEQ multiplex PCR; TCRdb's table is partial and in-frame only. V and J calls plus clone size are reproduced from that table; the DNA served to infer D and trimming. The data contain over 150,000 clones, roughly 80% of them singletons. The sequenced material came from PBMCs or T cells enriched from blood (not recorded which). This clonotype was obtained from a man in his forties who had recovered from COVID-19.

The CDR3 DNA is TGTGCCAGCAGTTTTAACAACTTTCTAGAAGGCACAGATACGCAGTATTTT. Its translation is CASSFNNFLEGTDTQYF. V usage is TRBV28 and J usage is TRBJ2-3; D not certain. Germline CDR1 MDHEN, CDR2 SYDVKM. V dropped 3 bases and J dropped 1 base, with 17 bases sitting between them. There are 17 residues in the CDR3.